This T cell receptor beta chain stems from a study of beta chain features in type 1 diabetes. Findings and caveats of the study: Moderately but significantly shorter TCRB CDR3s were found in Type 1 diabetes patients in all four CD4+ subsets. Lower insertion and higher deletion counts appeared at VDJ junctions in type 1 diabetes patients.

In its sample, this clone was seen a few times. Its antigen is currently unknown. Sorted cells reached over 95% purity in every population. V lost 5 bases to trimming and J lost 2 bases; unmatched junction nucleotides: 12. The CDR3 runs 17 residues. The V gene's germline CDR1 is PRHDT and CDR2 FYEKMQ (reference sequence). What was sequenced were expressed TCRB transcripts, since all of the isolated RNA had been reverse transcribed. Data came from immunoSEQ multiplex PCR; TCRdb stores just in-frame clones and leaves some out. Here the sample spans some 900,000 clones, around a sixth being singletons. The chain joins TRBV13 to TRBJ1-5; TRBD1 aligns across 7 bases. Sequencing input: naive CD4+ T cells from blood. The TCR was taken from a woman aged 18-35 years in good health. The chain's CDR3 is CASSRRQGRVGNQPQHF. CDR3 nucleotide sequence: TGTGCCAGCAGCCGTCGACAGGGCAGGGTAGGCAATCAGCCCCAGCATTTT.